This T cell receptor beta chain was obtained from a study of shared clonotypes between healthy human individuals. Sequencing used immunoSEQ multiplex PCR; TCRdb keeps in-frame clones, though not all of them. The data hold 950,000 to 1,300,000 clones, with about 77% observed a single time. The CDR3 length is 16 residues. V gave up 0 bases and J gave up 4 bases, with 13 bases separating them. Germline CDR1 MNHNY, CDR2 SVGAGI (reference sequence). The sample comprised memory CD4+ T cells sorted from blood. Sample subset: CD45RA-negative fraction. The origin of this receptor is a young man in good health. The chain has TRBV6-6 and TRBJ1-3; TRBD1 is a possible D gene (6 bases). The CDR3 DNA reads TGTGCCAGCAGTTACTCCGACCCAGGGACAGGAAACACCATATATTTT. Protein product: CASSYSDPGTGNTIYF.